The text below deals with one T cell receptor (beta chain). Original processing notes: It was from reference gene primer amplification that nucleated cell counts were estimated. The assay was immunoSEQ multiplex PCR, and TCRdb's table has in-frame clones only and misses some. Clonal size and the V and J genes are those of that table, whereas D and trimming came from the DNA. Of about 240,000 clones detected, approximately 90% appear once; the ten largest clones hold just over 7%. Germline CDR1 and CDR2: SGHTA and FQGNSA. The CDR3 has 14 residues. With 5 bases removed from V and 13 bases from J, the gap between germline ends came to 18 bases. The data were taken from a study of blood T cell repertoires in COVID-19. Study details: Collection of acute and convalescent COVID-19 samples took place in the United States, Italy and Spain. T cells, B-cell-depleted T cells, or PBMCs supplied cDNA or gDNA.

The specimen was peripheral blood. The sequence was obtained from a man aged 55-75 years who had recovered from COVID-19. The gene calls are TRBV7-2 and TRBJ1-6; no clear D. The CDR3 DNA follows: TGTGCCAGCAGCACCCAAGTTGTACTGTCGCCCCTCCACTTT. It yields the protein CASSTQVVLSPLHF.